A selection of T cell receptor beta chains follows, all from one sample in a study of OX40 agonist ivuxolimab in advanced cancers. Data came from immunoSEQ multiplex PCR; TCRdb stores just in-frame clones and leaves some out. The table records around 51,000 clones, about four fifths of them present only once. Sample: CD4+ or CD8+ T cells sorted from blood, taken in a trial of the OX40 agonist ivuxolimab. Every receptor here comes from an adult with an advanced solid tumor such as melanoma, head and neck, liver or kidney cancer. Each CDR3 is given with its conserved first and last residue. The D gene is left open where the match is weak. A row's size may be missing; if present it is once, few, many or a size class.

CDR3 DNA: TGCAGCGTTGAGGAGGGGGCAGGAAGGGCAGAGACCCAGTACTTC
CDR3 protein: CSVEEGAGRAETQYF
V gene: TRBV29-1
D gene: .
J gene: TRBJ2-5
clone size: few

CDR3 DNA: TGTGCCAGCAGCGTAGGGTCGCCGCCCGGGGAGCTGTTTTTT
CDR3 protein: CASSVGSPPGELFF
V gene: TRBV9
D gene: .
J gene: TRBJ2-2
clone size: .

CDR3 DNA: TGTGCCAGCAGCAACAGCCTGAACACTGAAGCTTTCTTT
CDR3 protein: CASSNSLNTEAFF
V gene: TRBV6-4
D gene: .
J gene: TRBJ1-1
clone size: .

CDR3 DNA: TGTGCCAGCAGCTTGGATGGCCCCTACGAGCAGTACTTC
CDR3 protein: CASSLDGPYEQYF
V gene: TRBV11-1
D gene: .
J gene: TRBJ2-7
clone size: .

CDR3 DNA: TGTGCCAGCAGCTTACAGAATCAGCCCCAGCATTTT
CDR3 protein: CASSLQNQPQHF
V gene: TRBV11-2
D gene: .
J gene: TRBJ1-5
clone size: .

CDR3 DNA: TGTGCCAGCAGCCAAGACGGGGCTAGCCACAATGAGCAGTTCTTC
CDR3 protein: CASSQDGASHNEQFF
V gene: TRBV4-2
D gene: .
J gene: TRBJ2-1
clone size: .

CDR3 DNA: TGTGCCAGCAGCGTAGTGGCGGGGGGCCCCTCTTACAATGAGCAGTTCTTC
CDR3 protein: CASSVVAGGPSYNEQFF
V gene: TRBV9
D gene: TRBD2
J gene: TRBJ2-1
clone size: .

CDR3 DNA: TGTGCCAGCAGCTCCTCAGGGGGCACTGAAGCTTTCTTT
CDR3 protein: CASSSSGGTEAFF
V gene: TRBV11-3
D gene: TRBD1
J gene: TRBJ1-1
clone size: .

CDR3 DNA: TGTGCCACCTCGACGGTGAACACTGAAGCTTTCTTT
CDR3 protein: CATSTVNTEAFF
V gene: TRBV6-6
D gene: .
J gene: TRBJ1-1
clone size: .

CDR3 DNA: TGTGCCAGCAGCACCCTAGCGGGGGGAAGGGAGACCCAGTACTTC
CDR3 protein: CASSTLAGGRETQYF
V gene: TRBV9
D gene: TRBD2
J gene: TRBJ2-5
clone size: .

CDR3 DNA: TGTGCCAGCAGCCCCTGGGACAGGGCACAAGAGACCCAGTACTTC
CDR3 protein: CASSPWDRAQETQYF
V gene: TRBV7-9
D gene: TRBD1
J gene: TRBJ2-5
clone size: .

CDR3 DNA: TGTGCCAGCAGACGGTGGCAGGGGGATCAGCCCCAGCATTTT
CDR3 protein: CASRRWQGDQPQHF
V gene: TRBV27
D gene: TRBD1
J gene: TRBJ1-5
clone size: .

CDR3 DNA: TGTGCCAGCAGCTTGTTGGTCAGAAATCAGCCCCAGCATTTT
CDR3 protein: CASSLLVRNQPQHF
V gene: TRBV5-5
D gene: .
J gene: TRBJ1-5
clone size: .

CDR3 DNA: TGCGCCAGCGGGGTCCTAAAGGCCTACGAGCAGTACTTC
CDR3 protein: CASGVLKAYEQYF
V gene: TRBV4-3
D gene: .
J gene: TRBJ2-7
clone size: .

CDR3 DNA: TGTGCCAGCAGTGAATTAGGCACAGGTCACACCGGGGAGCTGTTTTTT
CDR3 protein: CASSELGTGHTGELFF
V gene: TRBV25-1
D gene: .
J gene: TRBJ2-2
clone size: .

CDR3 DNA: TGTGCCAGTAGTAAGTCCCACCCACGGGGAGGGAGCCCCTACGAGCAGTACTTC
CDR3 protein: CASSKSHPRGGSPYEQYF
V gene: TRBV19
D gene: TRBD2
J gene: TRBJ2-7
clone size: .

CDR3 DNA: TGTGCCAGCTCGGGGATTGGCTATGGCTACACCTTC
CDR3 protein: CASSGIGYGYTF
V gene: TRBV18
D gene: .
J gene: TRBJ1-2
clone size: .

CDR3 DNA: TGTGCCAGCAGTCTCGCAGGGGGCGTTGGCAAAAACATTCAGTACTTC
CDR3 protein: CASSLAGGVGKNIQYF
V gene: TRBV27
D gene: TRBD1
J gene: TRBJ2-4
clone size: few

CDR3 DNA: TGTGCCAGCAGTTCTACAGGGACCCTCTATGGCTACACCTTC
CDR3 protein: CASSSTGTLYGYTF
V gene: TRBV27
D gene: .
J gene: TRBJ1-2
clone size: .

CDR3 DNA: TGTGCCAGCAGCCCGGGGGGGGCACAGGGGGCTGGTGGCTACACCTTC
CDR3 protein: CASSPGGAQGAGGYTF
V gene: TRBV5-4
D gene: TRBD1
J gene: TRBJ1-2
clone size: .

CDR3 DNA: TGCGCCAGCAGTCCATCCCATCAGCCCCAGCATTTT
CDR3 protein: CASSPSHQPQHF
V gene: TRBV23-1
D gene: .
J gene: TRBJ1-5
clone size: few

CDR3 DNA: TGTGCCAGCAGCTTAGGACAATCCACTGAAGCTTTCTTT
CDR3 protein: CASSLGQSTEAFF
V gene: TRBV9
D gene: .
J gene: TRBJ1-1
clone size: .

CDR3 DNA: TGCGCCAGCAGTGAGTCTACGGACGCCCCCTACAATGAGCAGTTCTTC
CDR3 protein: CASSESTDAPYNEQFF
V gene: TRBV10-2
D gene: .
J gene: TRBJ2-1
clone size: few

CDR3 DNA: TGTGCCAGCAGTTACTCGGCCGGAGTAACCTACGAGCAGTACTTC
CDR3 protein: CASSYSAGVTYEQYF
V gene: TRBV6-5
D gene: .
J gene: TRBJ2-7
clone size: .

CDR3 DNA: TGTGCCAGCAGTTCCGGGACTTACGAGCAGTACTTC
CDR3 protein: CASSSGTYEQYF
V gene: TRBV6-6
D gene: .
J gene: TRBJ2-7
clone size: .

CDR3 DNA: TGTGCCAGCAGACGGCAGGGGGCGAACACTGAAGCTTTCTTT
CDR3 protein: CASRRQGANTEAFF
V gene: TRBV6-5
D gene: TRBD1
J gene: TRBJ1-1
clone size: .

CDR3 DNA: TGTGCCAGCAGTAGAGGGGGCGTTGAACAAGAGACCCAGTACTTC
CDR3 protein: CASSRGGVEQETQYF
V gene: TRBV27
D gene: TRBD1
J gene: TRBJ2-5
clone size: .

CDR3 DNA: TGTGCCAGCTCACCACCGGGGGAATACTATGGCTACACCTTC
CDR3 protein: CASSPPGEYYGYTF
V gene: TRBV18
D gene: .
J gene: TRBJ1-2
clone size: .

CDR3 DNA: TGTGCCAGCAGTTTATCGCGCCAGAGCTCCTACGAGCAGTACTTC
CDR3 protein: CASSLSRQSSYEQYF
V gene: TRBV27
D gene: .
J gene: TRBJ2-7
clone size: .

CDR3 DNA: TGTGCCAGCAGCAGGTCCGGGCTGGTAGACAATGAAAAACTGTTTTTT
CDR3 protein: CASSRSGLVDNEKLFF
V gene: TRBV5-6
D gene: .
J gene: TRBJ1-4
clone size: .

CDR3 DNA: TGCGCCAGCAGCCAAGATTCGGCAGGGGGCAGGGGCTACACCTTC
CDR3 protein: CASSQDSAGGRGYTF
V gene: TRBV4-3
D gene: TRBD1
J gene: TRBJ1-2
clone size: .

CDR3 DNA: TGTGCCACCAACGGGGGTGGCACCGGGGAGCTGTTTTTT
CDR3 protein: CATNGGGTGELFF
V gene: TRBV6-1
D gene: .
J gene: TRBJ2-2
clone size: .

CDR3 DNA: TGTGCCAGCAGCGTCGAGGGGGCCCGCCGGCGGGGCAATGAGCAGTTCTTC
CDR3 protein: CASSVEGARRRGNEQFF
V gene: TRBV9
D gene: .
J gene: TRBJ2-1
clone size: .

CDR3 DNA: TGTGCCAGCAGCCCGGCCGGGACAGCGTTCTCTGGAAACACCATATATTTT
CDR3 protein: CASSPAGTAFSGNTIYF
V gene: TRBV11-2
D gene: TRBD1
J gene: TRBJ1-3
clone size: .

CDR3 DNA: TGCGCCAGCAGCTTAACTAATTCCAGGATGAACACTGAAGCTTTCTTT
CDR3 protein: CASSLTNSRMNTEAFF
V gene: TRBV5-1
D gene: .
J gene: TRBJ1-1
clone size: .

CDR3 DNA: TGCGCCAGCAGCTTGGAGGGGGGCAATCAGCCCCAGCATTTT
CDR3 protein: CASSLEGGNQPQHF
V gene: TRBV5-1
D gene: .
J gene: TRBJ1-5
clone size: .

CDR3 DNA: TGTGCTAGTGGTTTGGTACGACAATACAATGAGCAGTTCTTC
CDR3 protein: CASGLVRQYNEQFF
V gene: TRBV12-5
D gene: .
J gene: TRBJ2-1
clone size: once

CDR3 DNA: TGCGCCAGCCAGAACGGGATGAACACTGAAGCTTTCTTT
CDR3 protein: CASQNGMNTEAFF
V gene: TRBV5-1
D gene: .
J gene: TRBJ1-1
clone size: .

CDR3 DNA: TGTGCCAGCAGCTCAACAGGACTCCTCCTTGGTTCACCCCTCCACTTT
CDR3 protein: CASSSTGLLLGSPLHF
V gene: TRBV21-1
D gene: .
J gene: TRBJ1-6
clone size: few

CDR3 DNA: TGTGCCAGCAGTTTGGCGACACTAAACGAGCAGTACTTC
CDR3 protein: CASSLATLNEQYF
V gene: TRBV27
D gene: .
J gene: TRBJ2-7
clone size: .

CDR3 DNA: TGTGCCAGTAGTATATCGCAGGGAACGGGTCAGCCCCAGCATTTT
CDR3 protein: CASSISQGTGQPQHF
V gene: TRBV19
D gene: .
J gene: TRBJ1-5
clone size: .

CDR3 DNA: TGTGCCAGCAGCCCGGGGCAGGGCGAGACCCAGTACTTC
CDR3 protein: CASSPGQGETQYF
V gene: TRBV11-2
D gene: .
J gene: TRBJ2-5
clone size: .

CDR3 DNA: TGTGCCAGTAGTATAGGCCGGTACACTGAAGCTTTCTTT
CDR3 protein: CASSIGRYTEAFF
V gene: TRBV19
D gene: .
J gene: TRBJ1-1
clone size: .

CDR3 DNA: TGCGCCAGCAGTTTACGGACAGGGCGGAACACCGGGGAGCTGTTTTTT
CDR3 protein: CASSLRTGRNTGELFF
V gene: TRBV5-1
D gene: TRBD1
J gene: TRBJ2-2
clone size: .

CDR3 DNA: TGTGCCAGCAGCTTAGTCCTAGCGGGGGGTGAGCAGTACTTC
CDR3 protein: CASSLVLAGGEQYF
V gene: TRBV7-2
D gene: TRBD2
J gene: TRBJ2-7
clone size: .

CDR3 DNA: TGTGCCAGCAGTTACGGGACAGTGAACACTGAAGCTTTCTTT
CDR3 protein: CASSYGTVNTEAFF
V gene: TRBV6-5
D gene: TRBD1
J gene: TRBJ1-1
clone size: .

CDR3 DNA: TGCGCCAGCACCCCCGGGACAGGTAACTACGAGCAGTACTTC
CDR3 protein: CASTPGTGNYEQYF
V gene: TRBV5-1
D gene: TRBD1
J gene: TRBJ2-7
clone size: .

CDR3 DNA: TGTGCCAGCAGTGGGACAGGGGGATACAATGAGCAGTTCTTC
CDR3 protein: CASSGTGGYNEQFF
V gene: TRBV6-6
D gene: TRBD1
J gene: TRBJ2-1
clone size: few

CDR3 DNA: TGTGCCAGCGCCCGGGACAGACTCTCTGGGGCCAACGTCCTGACTTTC
CDR3 protein: CASARDRLSGANVLTF
V gene: TRBV2
D gene: TRBD1
J gene: TRBJ2-6
clone size: .

CDR3 DNA: TGTGCCAGCAGCGAGGGACAGGGTCCTCAGCCCCAGCATTTT
CDR3 protein: CASSEGQGPQPQHF
V gene: TRBV9
D gene: TRBD1
J gene: TRBJ1-5
clone size: once

CDR3 DNA: TGTGCCAGCAGGCCTCCGGGGCCGAACACCGGGGAGCTGTTTTTT
CDR3 protein: CASRPPGPNTGELFF
V gene: TRBV7-2
D gene: .
J gene: TRBJ2-2
clone size: .

CDR3 DNA: TGCAGTGCTAGAGATATCCAGGGCACCTACTTC
CDR3 protein: CSARDIQGTYF
V gene: TRBV20-1
D gene: .
J gene: TRBJ2-5
clone size: .

CDR3 DNA: TGTGCCAGCAGCTCCGCCGGGACGTTGTCCTACAATGAGCAGTTCTTC
CDR3 protein: CASSSAGTLSYNEQFF
V gene: TRBV11-3
D gene: .
J gene: TRBJ2-1
clone size: .